These 8 T cell receptor beta chains came from one sample sequenced in a study of cytomegalovirus exposure and HLA in healthy donors. PCR used 60 Vbeta primers and 13 Jbeta primers. This table comes from immunoSEQ multiplex PCR, and its TCRdb copy is limited to in-frame clones, with some not included. This table holds about 160,000 clones, more than 80% found once. The source material was PBMCs. These receptor sequences come from a male donor in good health and CMV-seronegative.

The chain links TRBV29-1 to TRBJ1-6, with D possibly TRBD1 on 5 matching bases. CDR3 length equals 13 residues. Between the trimmed V and J ends, which lost 5 bases and 12 bases, there was a span of 17 bases. The germline V gene has CDR1 SQVTM and CDR2 ANQGSEA. CDR3 amino acids: CSVQVQAREPLHF. The CDR3 nucleotides are TGCAGCGTTCAGGTTCAGGCCAGGGAACCCCTCCACTTT.

The chain is built from TRBV4-3 and TRBJ2-3, with D maybe TRBD2 (6 bases). Per germline, CDR1 LGHNA and CDR2 YSLEER. CDR3 length: 17 amino acids. Deletions cut 1 base from V and 1 base from J, with 15 bases between. The CDR3 region is CASSQAGGTRRTDTQYF. CDR3 nucleotide sequence: TGCGCCAGCAGCCAAGCAGGTGGGACTCGCCGCACAGATACGCAGTATTTT.

This chain connects TRBV28 to TRBJ1-3, with D possibly being TRBD1 (5 bases). V was shortened by 5 bases and J by 0 bases, with 5 bases between the two germline ends. Germline CDR1 reads MDHEN; CDR2 reads SYDVKM. This CDR3 is built from 13 residues. CDR3 DNA sequence: TGTGCCAGCAGTACAGGCTCTGGAAACACCATATATTTT. Amino acids: CASSTGSGNTIYF.

This sequence joins TRBV5-4 and TRBJ2-1; 8 bases align to TRBD2. J lost 0 bases, V lost 2 bases, and 1 base had no gene match. The CDR3 totals 15 residues. Germline-derived CDR1 and CDR2 are SGHNT and YYREEE (reference sequence). In DNA, the CDR3 is TGTGCCAGCAGCTTTAGCGGGGTCTCCTACAATGAGCAGTTCTTC. Translating gives CASSFSGVSYNEQFF.

The chain recombines TRBV28 with TRBJ1-5; 8 bases agree with TRBD1. J gave up 3 bases and V 6 bases, and 4 bases lay outside the gene matches. In germline, CDR1 is MDHEN, CDR2 SYDVKM. This CDR3 is built from 14 residues. The CDR3 DNA follows: TGTGCCAGCAGGGGACAGGCAATCAATCAGCCCCAGCATTTT. Encoded protein: CASRGQAINQPQHF.

This clone was counted between two and nine times. The rearrangement links TRBV7-2 to TRBJ2-3; a possible D gene is TRBD2 (5 bases). Germline CDR1 and CDR2: SGHTA and FQGNSA. CDR3 length: 15 amino acids. V lost 5 bases, J lost 3 bases, and 15 bases lay in between. CDR3 nucleotides: TGTGCCAGCAGCCCCTGGACCTCGGGGACAGATACGCAGTATTTT. Amino acid sequence: CASSPWTSGTDTQYF.

The chain joins TRBV6-6 to TRBJ2-1, with 10 bases aligning to TRBD2. This CDR3 contains 14 residues. V shed 8 bases, J shed 3 bases, and the junction held 4 bases outside the gene matches. Germline lookup yields CDR1 MNHNY and CDR2 SVGAGI (reference sequence). The CDR3 spells CASGQRGGYNEQFF. CDR3 nucleotides: TGTGCCAGCGGTCAGCGGGGGGGCTACAATGAGCAGTTCTTC.

The chain combines TRBV11-1 with TRBJ2-7; 8 bases are shared with TRBD2. Germline assignment: CDR1 SGHAT and CDR2 FQDESV (reference sequence). CDR3 size: 13 residues. V was pared by 8 bases and J by 3 bases, with 6 bases of the junction left unmatched. The CDR3 here is CASGRLANYEQYF. CDR3 nucleotide sequence: TGTGCCAGCGGCCGACTAGCGAACTACGAGCAGTACTTC. The full variable domain, in which reference TRBV11-1 and TRBJ2-7 provide the parts outside the CDR3, is EAEVAQSPRYKITEKSQAVAFWCDPISGHATLYWYRQILGQGPELLVQFQDESVVDDSQLPKDRFSAERLKGVDSTLKIQPAELGDSAMYLCASGRLANYEQYFGPGTRLTVT.